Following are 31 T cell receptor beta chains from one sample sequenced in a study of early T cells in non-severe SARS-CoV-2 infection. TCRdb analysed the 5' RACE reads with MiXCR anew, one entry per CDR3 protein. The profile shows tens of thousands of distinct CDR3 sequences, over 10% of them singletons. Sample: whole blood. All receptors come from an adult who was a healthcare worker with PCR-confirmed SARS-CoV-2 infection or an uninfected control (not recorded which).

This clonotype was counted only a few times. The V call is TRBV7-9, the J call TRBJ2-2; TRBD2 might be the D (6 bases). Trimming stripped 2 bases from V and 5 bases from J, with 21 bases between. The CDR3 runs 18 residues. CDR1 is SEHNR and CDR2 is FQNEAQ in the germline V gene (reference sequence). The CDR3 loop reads CASSLNSGMREVTGELFF. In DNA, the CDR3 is TGTGCCAGCAGCTTAAACTCAGGAATGAGGGAGGTGACCGGGGAGCTGTTTTTT. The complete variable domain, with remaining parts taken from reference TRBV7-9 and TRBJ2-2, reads DTGVSQNPRHKITKRGQNVTFRCDPISEHNRLYWYRQTLGQGPEFLTYFQNEAQLEKSRLLSDRFSAERPKGSFSTLEIQRTEQGDSAMYLCASSLNSGMREVTGELFFGEGSRLTVL.

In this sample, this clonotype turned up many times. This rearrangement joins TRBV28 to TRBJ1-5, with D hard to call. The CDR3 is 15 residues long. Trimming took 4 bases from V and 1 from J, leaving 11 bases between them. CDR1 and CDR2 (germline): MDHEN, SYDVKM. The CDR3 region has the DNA TGTGCCAGCAGTTATTTATCTTGGAGCAATCAGCCCCAGCATTTT. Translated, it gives CASSYLSWSNQPQHF.

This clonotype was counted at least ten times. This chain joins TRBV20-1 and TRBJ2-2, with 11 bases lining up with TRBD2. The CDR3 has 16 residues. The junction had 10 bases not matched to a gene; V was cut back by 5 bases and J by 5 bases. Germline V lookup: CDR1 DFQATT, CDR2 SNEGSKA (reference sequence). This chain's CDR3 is CSAPPRGTSGTGELFF. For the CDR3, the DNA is TGCAGTGCTCCTCCCCGGGGGACTAGCGGTACCGGGGAGCTGTTTTTT.

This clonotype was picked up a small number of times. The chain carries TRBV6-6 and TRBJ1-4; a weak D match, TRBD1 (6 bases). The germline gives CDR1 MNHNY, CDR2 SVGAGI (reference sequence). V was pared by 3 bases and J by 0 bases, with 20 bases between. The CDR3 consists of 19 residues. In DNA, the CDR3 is TGTGCCAGCAGTTATTCGCCCGGGGGCGGAATTGCAACTAATGAAAAACTGTTTTTT. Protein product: CASSYSPGGGIATNEKLFF.

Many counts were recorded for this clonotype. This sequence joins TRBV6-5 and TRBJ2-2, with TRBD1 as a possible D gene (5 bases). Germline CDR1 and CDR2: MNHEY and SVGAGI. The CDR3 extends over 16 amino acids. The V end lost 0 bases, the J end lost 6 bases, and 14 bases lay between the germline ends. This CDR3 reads CASSYSRTFRAGELFF. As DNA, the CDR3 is TGTGCCAGCAGTTACTCTAGGACATTTAGGGCCGGGGAGCTGTTTTTT.

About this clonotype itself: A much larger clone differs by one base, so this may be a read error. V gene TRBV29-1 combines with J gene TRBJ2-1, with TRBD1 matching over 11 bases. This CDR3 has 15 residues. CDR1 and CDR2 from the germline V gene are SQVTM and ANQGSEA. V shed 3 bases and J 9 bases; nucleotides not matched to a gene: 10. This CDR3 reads CSVDWSGQGATEQFF. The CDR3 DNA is TGCAGCGTTGATTGGTCAGGACAGGGGGCGACTGAGCAGTTCTTC.

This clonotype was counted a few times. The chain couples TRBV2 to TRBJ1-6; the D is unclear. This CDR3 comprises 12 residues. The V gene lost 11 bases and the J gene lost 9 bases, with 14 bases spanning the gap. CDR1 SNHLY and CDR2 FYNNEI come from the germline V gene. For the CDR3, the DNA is TGTGCCGCTCGAGGGTTTAGTTCACCCCTCCACTTT. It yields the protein CAARGFSSPLHF.

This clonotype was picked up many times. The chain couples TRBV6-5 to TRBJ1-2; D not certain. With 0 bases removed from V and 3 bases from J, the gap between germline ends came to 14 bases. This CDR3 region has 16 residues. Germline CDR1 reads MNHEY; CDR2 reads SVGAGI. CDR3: CASSYSWTLPDYGYTF. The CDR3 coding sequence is TGTGCCAGCAGTTACTCCTGGACCCTGCCGGACTATGGCTACACCTTC.

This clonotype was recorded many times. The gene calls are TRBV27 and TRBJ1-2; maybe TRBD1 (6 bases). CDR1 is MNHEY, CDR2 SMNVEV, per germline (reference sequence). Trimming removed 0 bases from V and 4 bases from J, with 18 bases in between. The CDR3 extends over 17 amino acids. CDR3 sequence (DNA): TGTGCCAGCAGTTTATCAGTTAAGGGCAGGGGAATCTATGGCTACACCTTC. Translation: CASSLSVKGRGIYGYTF.

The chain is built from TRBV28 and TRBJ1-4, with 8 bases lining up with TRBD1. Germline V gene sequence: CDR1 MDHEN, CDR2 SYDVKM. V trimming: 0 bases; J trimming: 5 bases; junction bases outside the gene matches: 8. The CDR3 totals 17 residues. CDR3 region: CASSLWGQAILNEKLFF. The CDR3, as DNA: TGTGCCAGCAGTTTATGGGGACAGGCAATACTGAATGAAAAACTGTTTTTT.

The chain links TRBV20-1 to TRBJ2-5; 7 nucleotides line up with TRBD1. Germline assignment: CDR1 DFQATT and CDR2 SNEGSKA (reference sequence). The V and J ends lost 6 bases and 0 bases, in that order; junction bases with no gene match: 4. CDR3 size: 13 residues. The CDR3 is CSAGTAHQETQYF. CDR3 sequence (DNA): TGCAGTGCCGGGACAGCGCACCAAGAGACCCAGTACTTC.

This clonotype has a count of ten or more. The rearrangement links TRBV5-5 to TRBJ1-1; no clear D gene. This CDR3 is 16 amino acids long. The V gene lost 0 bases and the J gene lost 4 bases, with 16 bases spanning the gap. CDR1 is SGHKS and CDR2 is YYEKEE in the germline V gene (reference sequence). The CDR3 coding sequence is TGTGCCAGCAGCTTGGCCAACATGGGCCTTATCACTGAAGCTTTCTTT. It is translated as CASSLANMGLITEAFF.

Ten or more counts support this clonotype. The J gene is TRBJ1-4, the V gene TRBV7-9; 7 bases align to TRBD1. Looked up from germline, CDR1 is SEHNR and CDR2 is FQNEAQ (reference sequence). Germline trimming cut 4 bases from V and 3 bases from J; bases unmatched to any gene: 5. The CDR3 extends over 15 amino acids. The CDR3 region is CASSSRGLANEKLFF. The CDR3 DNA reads TGTGCCAGCAGCTCGAGGGGGCTGGCTAATGAAAAACTGTTTTTT.

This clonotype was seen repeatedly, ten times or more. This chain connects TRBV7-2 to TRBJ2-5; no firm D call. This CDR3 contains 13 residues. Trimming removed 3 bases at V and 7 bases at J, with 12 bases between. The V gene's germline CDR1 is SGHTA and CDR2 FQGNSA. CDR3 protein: CASSLLGPGTQYF. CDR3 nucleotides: TGTGCCAGCAGCTTGCTGGGCCCTGGGACCCAGTACTTC.

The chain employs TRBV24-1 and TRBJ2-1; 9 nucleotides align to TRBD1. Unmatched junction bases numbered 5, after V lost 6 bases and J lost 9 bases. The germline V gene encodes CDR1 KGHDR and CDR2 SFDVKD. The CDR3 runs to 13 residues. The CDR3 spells CATSNRGPGEQFF. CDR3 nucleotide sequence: TGTGCCACCAGTAACAGGGGGCCTGGTGAGCAGTTCTTC.

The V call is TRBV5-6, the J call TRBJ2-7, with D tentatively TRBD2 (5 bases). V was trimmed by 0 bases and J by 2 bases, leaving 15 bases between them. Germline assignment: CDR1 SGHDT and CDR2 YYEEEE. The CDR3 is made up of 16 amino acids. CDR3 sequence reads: CASSLGRTPLAYEQYF. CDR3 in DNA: TGTGCCAGCAGCTTGGGTAGGACTCCCCTAGCCTACGAGCAGTACTTC. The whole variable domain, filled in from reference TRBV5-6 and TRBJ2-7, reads DAGVTQSPTHLIKTRGQQVTLRCSPKSGHDTVSWYQQALGQGPQFIFQYYEEEERQRGNFPDRFSGHQFPNYSSELNVNALLLGDSALYLCASSLGRTPLAYEQYFGPGTRLTVT.

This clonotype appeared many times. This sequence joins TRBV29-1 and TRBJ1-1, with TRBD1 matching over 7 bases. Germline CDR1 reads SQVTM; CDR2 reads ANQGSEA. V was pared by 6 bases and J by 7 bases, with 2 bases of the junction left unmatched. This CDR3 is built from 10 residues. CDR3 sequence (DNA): TGCAGCGTCGGGGACAGTGAAGCTTTCTTT. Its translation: CSVGDSEAFF.

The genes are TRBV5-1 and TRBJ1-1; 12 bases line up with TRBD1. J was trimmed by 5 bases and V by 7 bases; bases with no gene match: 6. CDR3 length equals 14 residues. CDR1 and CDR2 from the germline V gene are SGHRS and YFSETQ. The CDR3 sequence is CASSRDRGPTEAFF. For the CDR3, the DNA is TGCGCCAGCTCGAGGGACAGGGGGCCAACTGAAGCTTTCTTT.

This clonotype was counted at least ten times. Here the CDR3 DNA reads TGTGCCAGCACCCCAGGGACTAGCGGGACTGGGGAGCAGTACTTC. Protein: CASTPGTSGTGEQYF. The chain couples TRBV11-2 to TRBJ2-7; 13 nucleotides match TRBD2. This CDR3 region has 15 residues. The germline CDR1 and CDR2 sequences are SGHAT and FQNNGV. J gave up 7 bases and V 7 bases, and 10 bases lay outside the gene matches.

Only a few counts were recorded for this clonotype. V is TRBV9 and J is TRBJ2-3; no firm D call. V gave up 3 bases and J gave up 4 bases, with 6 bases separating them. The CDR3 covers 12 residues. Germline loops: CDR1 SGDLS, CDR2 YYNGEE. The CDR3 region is CASSANPDTQYF. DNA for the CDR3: TGTGCCAGCAGCGCTAATCCAGATACGCAGTATTTT.

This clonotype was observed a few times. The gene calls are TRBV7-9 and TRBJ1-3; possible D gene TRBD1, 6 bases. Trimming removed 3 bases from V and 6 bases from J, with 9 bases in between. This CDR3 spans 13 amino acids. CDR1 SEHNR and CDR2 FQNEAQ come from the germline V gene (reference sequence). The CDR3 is CASSFGQKNTIYF. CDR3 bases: TGTGCCAGCAGCTTTGGACAGAAAAACACCATATATTTT.

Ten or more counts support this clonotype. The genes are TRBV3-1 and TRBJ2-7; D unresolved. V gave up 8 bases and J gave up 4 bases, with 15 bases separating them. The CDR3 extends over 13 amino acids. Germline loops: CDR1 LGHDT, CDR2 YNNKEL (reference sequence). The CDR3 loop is CASAQTGEYEQYF. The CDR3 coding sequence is TGTGCCAGCGCCCAAACTGGAGAGTACGAGCAGTACTTC.

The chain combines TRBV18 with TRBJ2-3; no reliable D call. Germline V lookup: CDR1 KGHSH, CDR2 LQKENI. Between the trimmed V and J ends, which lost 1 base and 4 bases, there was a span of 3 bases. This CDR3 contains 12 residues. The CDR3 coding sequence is TGTGCCAGCTCACCACTCGCAGATACGCAGTATTTT. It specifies CASSPLADTQYF.

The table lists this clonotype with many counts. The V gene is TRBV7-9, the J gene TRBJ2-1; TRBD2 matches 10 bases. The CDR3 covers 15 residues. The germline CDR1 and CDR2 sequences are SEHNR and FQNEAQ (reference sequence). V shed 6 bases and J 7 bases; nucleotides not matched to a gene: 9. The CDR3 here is CASSLKREGRNEQFF. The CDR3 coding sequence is TGTGCCAGCAGTTTAAAGCGGGAGGGTCGAAATGAGCAGTTCTTC.

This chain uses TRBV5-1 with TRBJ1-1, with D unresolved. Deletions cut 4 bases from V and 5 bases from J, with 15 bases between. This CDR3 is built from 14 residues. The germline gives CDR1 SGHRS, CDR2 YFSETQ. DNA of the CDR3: TGCGCCAGCAGCCTCCAACTCAGGAGGACTGAAGCTTTCTTT. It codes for CASSLQLRRTEAFF.

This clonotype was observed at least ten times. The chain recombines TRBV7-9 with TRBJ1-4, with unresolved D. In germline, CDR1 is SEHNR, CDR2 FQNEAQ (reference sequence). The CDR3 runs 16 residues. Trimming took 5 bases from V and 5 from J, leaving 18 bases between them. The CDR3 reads CASSLRLQKANEKLFF. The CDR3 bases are TGTGCCAGCAGCCTACGTTTACAGAAGGCGAATGAAAAACTGTTTTTT.

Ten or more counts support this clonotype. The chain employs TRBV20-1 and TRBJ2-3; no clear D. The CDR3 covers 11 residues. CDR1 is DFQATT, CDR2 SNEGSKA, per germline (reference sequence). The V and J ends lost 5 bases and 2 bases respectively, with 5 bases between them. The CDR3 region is CSAAHTDTQYF. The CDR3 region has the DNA TGCAGTGCTGCCCACACAGATACGCAGTATTTT.

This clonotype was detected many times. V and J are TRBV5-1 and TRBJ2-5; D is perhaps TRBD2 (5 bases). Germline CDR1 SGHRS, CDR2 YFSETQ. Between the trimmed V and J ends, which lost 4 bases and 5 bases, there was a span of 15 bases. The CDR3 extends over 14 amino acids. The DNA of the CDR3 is TGCGCCAGCAGCCAGAACAGTCGAGGGGAGACCCAGTACTTC. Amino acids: CASSQNSRGETQYF.

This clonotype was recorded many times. CDR3 bases: TGTGCCAGCAGTCCCTCACAGGGGGCGAGATACGAGCAGTACTTC. Its protein is CASSPSQGARYEQYF. The chain carries TRBV6-1 and TRBJ2-7; 9 nucleotides line up with TRBD1. J gave up 4 bases and V 5 bases, and 9 bases lay outside the gene matches. The CDR3 has 15 residues. Germline CDR1 and CDR2: MNHNS and SASEGT.

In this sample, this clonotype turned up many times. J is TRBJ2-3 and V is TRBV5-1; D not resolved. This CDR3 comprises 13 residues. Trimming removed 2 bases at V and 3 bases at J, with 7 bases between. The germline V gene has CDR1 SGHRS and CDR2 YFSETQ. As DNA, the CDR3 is TGCGCCAGCAGCTTTCTTGGGACAGATACGCAGTATTTT. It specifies CASSFLGTDTQYF.

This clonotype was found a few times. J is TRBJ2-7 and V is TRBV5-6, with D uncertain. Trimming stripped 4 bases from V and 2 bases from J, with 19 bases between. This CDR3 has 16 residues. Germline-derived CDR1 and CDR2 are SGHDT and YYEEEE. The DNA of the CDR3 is TGTGCCAGCAGCCCTCGACTTCGTTTGGGGACCTACGAGCAGTACTTC. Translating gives CASSPRLRLGTYEQYF.